This paragraph covers one T cell receptor beta chain sequence. This specimen belongs to a study of CD8 T cells in Susac syndrome. CDR3 length: 16 residues. The germline gives CDR1 MNHNS, CDR2 SASEGT. Trimming cost V 6 bases and J 0 bases, with 15 bases left between them. RNA in amounts of roughly 0.5 to 1 ug was reverse transcribed with random hexamers. One entry per CDR3 protein results from TCRdb running MiXCR on the immunoSEQ multiplex PCR reads. The table shows approximately 170,000 distinct CDR3 sequences, with around 92% occurring only once. The chain links TRBV6-1 to TRBJ1-3; TRBD1 might be the D (5 bases). Specimen: CD4+ T cells from PBMCs. The TCR originated in a human donor in good health. The CDR3 coding sequence is TGTGCCAGCAGCTCCGGGACGACTTTCTCTGGAAACACCATATATTTT. It encodes CASSSGTTFSGNTIYF.